Shown below are 11 T cell receptor beta chains from a single sample sequenced in a study of blood T cell repertoires in COVID-19. Profiling relied on immunoSEQ multiplex PCR, and the TCRdb table lists in-frame clones only, not all of them. The sample holds 240,000 or so clones, approximately 90% seen once. The sample consisted of PBMCs or T cells enriched from blood (not recorded which). The receptors derive from a man in his forties or fifties who had been exposed to COVID-19.

The chain joins TRBV5-1 to TRBJ2-1, with a possible D match to TRBD1 (5 bases). Germline values: CDR1 SGHRS, CDR2 YFSETQ. Trimming cost V 2 bases and J 7 bases, with 13 bases left between them. The CDR3 extends over 14 amino acids. The CDR3: CASSFLGHRNEQFF. CDR3 nucleotide sequence: TGCGCCAGCAGCTTCCTCGGACACCGGAATGAGCAGTTCTTC.

The chain has TRBV7-2 and TRBJ1-2; D might be TRBD1 (6 bases). CDR3 length: 15 amino acids. The germline V gene has CDR1 SGHTA and CDR2 FQGNSA. Between the trimmed V and J ends, which lost 2 bases and 2 bases, there was a span of 12 bases. CDR3 sequence: CASSLSPGENYGYTF. CDR3 coding DNA: TGTGCCAGCAGCTTATCCCCAGGGGAGAACTATGGCTACACCTTC.

V and J are TRBV5-6 and TRBJ2-5; D not resolved. V gave up 0 bases and J gave up 5 bases, with 5 bases separating them. CDR3 length: 12 residues. Per the germline V gene, CDR1 is SGHDT and CDR2 is YYEEEE. CDR3 nucleotides: TGTGCCAGCAGCTTGGACAAGGAGACCCAGTACTTC. Translated: CASSLDKETQYF.

The J gene is TRBJ2-1, the V gene TRBV10-1; D is perhaps TRBD2 (6 bases). V lost 5 bases, J lost 5 bases, and 7 bases lay in between. Germline CDR1 WNHNN, CDR2 SYGVQD (reference sequence). There are 12 residues in the CDR3. As DNA, the CDR3 is TGCGCCAGCAGTCGCGGGAACAATGAGCAGTTCTTC. It codes for CASSRGNNEQFF.

The chain uses TRBV5-1 and TRBJ1-2, with D possibly TRBD1 on 5 matching bases. Trimming shortened V by 0 bases and J by 4 bases, and 7 bases separated the two germline ends. This CDR3 has 13 residues. Germline V gene data show CDR1 as SGHRS and CDR2 as YFSETQ. In nucleotides, the CDR3 is TGCGCCAGCAGCTTGGGCGGGACCTATGGCTACACCTTC. Protein: CASSLGGTYGYTF.

This chain uses TRBV2 with TRBJ2-7; 11 bases align to TRBD1. This CDR3 spans 15 amino acids. Germline CDR1 and CDR2: SNHLY and FYNNEI. V lost 0 bases, J lost 3 bases, and 1 base stayed unmatched. CDR3 nucleotide sequence: TGTGCCAGCAGTGAAGCCGGGACAGGGGGCTACGAGCAGTACTTC. Encoded protein: CASSEAGTGGYEQYF.

The rearrangement links TRBV18 to TRBJ1-5; TRBD1 might be the D (6 bases). Trimming shortened V by 6 bases and J by 2 bases, and 14 bases separated the two germline ends. This CDR3 contains 15 residues. Germline values: CDR1 KGHSH, CDR2 LQKENI. CDR3 nucleotides: TGTGCCAGCTCCTTCAGGGGTAATGGCAATCAGCCCCAGCATTTT. Residues: CASSFRGNGNQPQHF.

The chain has TRBV19 and TRBJ2-1; 9 nucleotides align to TRBD1. CDR1 is LNHDA, CDR2 SQIVND, per germline (reference sequence). Trimming removed 5 bases from V and 9 bases from J; junction bases left unmatched: 11. CDR3 length: 15 amino acids. The CDR3 reads CASSSAGTGSTEQFF. CDR3 DNA: TGTGCCAGTAGTTCCGCCGGGACAGGGAGTACTGAGCAGTTCTTC.

J is TRBJ1-2 and V is TRBV19, with D maybe TRBD1 (6 bases). In germline, CDR1 is LNHDA, CDR2 SQIVND (reference sequence). This CDR3 comprises 12 residues. Trimming stripped 8 bases from V and 4 bases from J, with 11 bases between. CDR3 sequence: CASRSGVYGYTF. The CDR3, as DNA: TGTGCCAGTCGATCAGGGGTCTATGGCTACACCTTC.

The chain uses TRBV5-4 and TRBJ1-2, with a weak D call TRBD1 (6 bases). Germline CDR1 is SGHNT and CDR2 is YYREEE (reference sequence). This CDR3 comprises 14 residues. V lost 4 bases and J lost 1, with 11 bases in between. Here the CDR3 reads CASSTDRLNYGYTF. The CDR3 DNA reads TGTGCCAGCAGCACGGACAGACTTAACTATGGCTACACCTTC. Combining the CDR3 with reference TRBV5-4 and TRBJ1-2 gives the whole variable domain ETGVTQSPTHLIKTRGQQVTLRCSSQSGHNTVSWYQQALGQGPQFIFQYYREEENGRGNFPPRFSGLQFPNYSSELNVNALELDDSALYLCASSTDRLNYGYTFGSGTRLTVV.

V and J are TRBV16 and TRBJ1-5; D is undetermined. This CDR3 spans 16 amino acids. The germline V gene encodes CDR1 KGHSY and CDR2 FQNENV. V was cut by 4 bases and J by 2 bases, with 15 bases left in between. Written as DNA, the CDR3 is TGTGCCAGCAGCCCCTGGCCCGGGGTGGGCAATCAGCCCCAGCATTTT. It encodes CASSPWPGVGNQPQHF.